A selection of T cell receptor beta chains follows, all from one sample in a study of blood T cell repertoires in COVID-19. Profiling relied on immunoSEQ multiplex PCR, and the TCRdb table lists in-frame clones only, not all of them. Of more than 90,000 clones listed, 85% are singletons. Sequencing input: peripheral blood. The receptor set was obtained from a woman in her 70s with active or convalescent COVID-19. CDR3s include the opening cysteine and the closing phenylalanine or tryptophan. A D gene is named only where the DNA matches it firmly. Clone size is not always given. Where it is, it says once, few, many or a class for expanded clones.

V gene	D gene	clone size	J gene	CDR3 DNA	CDR3 protein
TRBV6-5	TRBD1	once	TRBJ1-2	TGTGCCAGCAGCCAAGACAGGGCTGCCGGCTACACCTTC	CASSQDRAAGYTF
TRBV28	TRBD1	once	TRBJ1-5	TGTGCCAGCAGTCCCACCGGGACAGGAGTAGGAGCCCAGCATTTT	CASSPTGTGVGAQHF
TRBV10-2	TRBD2	-	TRBJ2-2	TGCGCCAGCAGTGGCTGGACTAGCGGGAGGGCCTCGAACACCGGGGAGCTGTTTTTT	CASSGWTSGRASNTGELFF
TRBV5-1	-	-	TRBJ1-1	TGCGCCAGCAGCTCACTAGGGATGGATACTGAAGCTTTCTTT	CASSSLGMDTEAFF
TRBV7-2	-	many	TRBJ1-2	TGTGCCAGCAGCCATAACAGACTTCAGGAGGGGGGCTACACCTTC	CASSHNRLQEGGYTF
TRBV14	-	-	TRBJ2-5	TGTGCCAGCAGCCCGGGAGAGACCCAGTACTTC	CASSPGETQYF
TRBV19	-	-	TRBJ1-5	TGTGCCAGTAGTATCCGGGGGAGTAATCAGCCCCAGCATTTT	CASSIRGSNQPQHF
TRBV6-5	TRBD1	-	TRBJ1-5	TGTGCCAGCAGTTACTCCGGACAGGGGGCTTGGCAGCCCCAGCATTTT	CASSYSGQGAWQPQHF
TRBV19	-	-	TRBJ1-5	TGTGCCAGTAGTATCAGTATAGGGGGAAAGAGCAATCAGCCCCAGCATTTT	CASSISIGGKSNQPQHF
TRBV30	-	-	TRBJ2-3	TGTGCCTGGAGTCCAAAGGGGCCAGATACGCAGTATTTT	CAWSPKGPDTQYF
TRBV5-6	TRBD1	-	TRBJ1-5	TGTGCCAGCAGCCTCACCGGACAGGGGGCGGATCAGCCCCAGCATTTT	CASSLTGQGADQPQHF
TRBV28	TRBD2	-	TRBJ2-7	TGTGCCAGCAGTCCGGCACTAGCGGGAGGCCACTACGAGCAGTACTTC	CASSPALAGGHYEQYF
TRBV18	TRBD1	-	TRBJ1-5	TGTGCCAGCTCACAACAGGGGGCTAATAGCAATCAGCCCCAGCATTTT	CASSQQGANSNQPQHF
TRBV18	-	-	TRBJ1-2	TGTGCCAGCTCACCACTAGAGGATAGTGGCTACACCTTC	CASSPLEDSGYTF
TRBV11-2	TRBD2	once	TRBJ2-1	TGTGCCAGCAGCTTCGGCGGCGGGAGCAACAATGAGCAGTTCTTC	CASSFGGGSNNEQFF
TRBV28	TRBD1	-	TRBJ1-2	TGTGCCAGCAGTTGGGACAGGGCGTATGGCTACACCTTC	CASSWDRAYGYTF
TRBV7-2	-	-	TRBJ2-3	TGTGCCAGCAGCCGGACTCGGCCAGATACGCAGTATTTT	CASSRTRPDTQYF
TRBV30	TRBD1	-	TRBJ1-2	TGTGCCTGGGGGACAGAATACTATGGCTACACCTTC	CAWGTEYYGYTF
TRBV5-1	TRBD1	-	TRBJ2-3	TGCGCCAGCAGCGTATCACAGGGGCCAGATACGCAGTATTTT	CASSVSQGPDTQYF
TRBV7-2	-	-	TRBJ2-1	TGTGCCAGCAGCTTAGAATCCGGGAGATCCTACAATGAGCAGTTCTTC	CASSLESGRSYNEQFF
TRBV6-2/TRBV6-3	-	-	TRBJ2-1	TGTGCCAGCAGTTATAGGGGTGGGGACAATGAGCAGTTCTTC	CASSYRGGDNEQFF
TRBV2	TRBD1	once	TRBJ1-6	TGTGCCAGCACTGGGACAGGGGGCGGTAATTCACCCCTCCACTTT	CASTGTGGGNSPLHF
TRBV3-1/TRBV3-2	TRBD1	-	TRBJ2-4	TGTGCCAGCAGCCAAGAACTTAATACCGGGACAGGGGAAAACATTCAGTACTTC	CASSQELNTGTGENIQYF
TRBV3-1/TRBV3-2	TRBD2	few	TRBJ2-7	TGTGCCAGCAGCCAAACACTAGCGGGAGGTTACGAGCAGTACTTC	CASSQTLAGGYEQYF
TRBV6-5	-	-	TRBJ1-2	TGTGCCAGCAGCCAAGCGGGGTGGGGTAACTATGGCTACACCTTC	CASSQAGWGNYGYTF
TRBV15	TRBD2	-	TRBJ2-7	TGTGCCACCAGCGCCCAGCGGGGCCTTTTGGAGCAGTACTTC	CATSAQRGLLEQYF
TRBV27	TRBD2	-	TRBJ2-1	TGTGCCAGCAGTCCATACCCAGCGGGGGGGGCCAATGAGCAGTTCTTC	CASSPYPAGGANEQFF
TRBV5-1	TRBD2	-	TRBJ2-3	TGCGCCAGCAGCTTGATAATATCTAGCGGGGACACAGATACGCAGTATTTT	CASSLIISSGDTDTQYF
TRBV7-2	TRBD2	-	TRBJ2-5	TGTGCCAGCAGCTCAAGGGCGGGGACTAGCGGGAGTTTGGAGACCCAGTACTTC	CASSSRAGTSGSLETQYF
TRBV5-6	TRBD2	-	TRBJ2-5	TGTGCCAGCAGCTCTAGCGGGGGTGTACAAGAGACCCAGTACTTC	CASSSSGGVQETQYF
TRBV7-2	-	-	TRBJ2-1	TGTGCCAGCAGCTTCTACTCATCCTACAATGAGCAGTTCTTC	CASSFYSSYNEQFF
TRBV28	-	few	TRBJ2-1	TGTGCCAGCAGCCTAGTTATTGATGAGCAGTTCTTC	CASSLVIDEQFF
TRBV19	TRBD2	-	TRBJ2-2	TGTGCCAGTAGTTGGACTAGCGGGAACACCGGGGAGCTGTTTTTT	CASSWTSGNTGELFF
TRBV30	TRBD1	-	TRBJ1-1	TGTGCCTGGACCGGGACAGTGACTGAAGCTTTCTTT	CAWTGTVTEAFF
TRBV11-2	TRBD2	-	TRBJ2-3	TGTGCCAGCAGCCACCCTCGCCCAGCGGGGGCCCGCACAGATACGCAGTATTTT	CASSHPRPAGARTDTQYF
TRBV7-9	TRBD1	-	TRBJ1-2	TGTGCCAGCAGCTTCCAGGGGGCTATTGGCTACACCTTC	CASSFQGAIGYTF
TRBV10-3	TRBD1	-	TRBJ2-3	TGTGCCATCGGAGCCTCTTTACAGGGGGGAAGCACAGATACGCAGTATTTT	CAIGASLQGGSTDTQYF
TRBV5-1	TRBD2	-	TRBJ2-5	TGCGCCAGCAGCTTAGGTCAGCGGGGACAAGAGACCCAGTACTTC	CASSLGQRGQETQYF
TRBV5-1	TRBD2	-	TRBJ2-5	TGCGCCAGCAGCTGGGGTAGCGGGAGTGAAGGTGAGACCCAGTACTTC	CASSWGSGSEGETQYF
TRBV24-1	-	-	TRBJ2-5	TGTGCCACCAGTGATTCGGCCGGAGGGGTGGTGACCCAGTACTTC	CATSDSAGGVVTQYF
TRBV25-1	-	-	TRBJ1-2	TGTGCCAGCAGTGGCTGGACAGACAGCGCCGGCTACACCTTC	CASSGWTDSAGYTF
TRBV18	-	-	TRBJ1-1	TGTGCCAGCTCACCGGGCCTTGACACTGAAGCTTTCTTT	CASSPGLDTEAFF
TRBV6-2/TRBV6-3	TRBD1	-	TRBJ1-5	TGTGCCAGCAGTCGTCCCGGGACAGGGAAGGGTAGCAATCAGCCCCAGCATTTT	CASSRPGTGKGSNQPQHF
TRBV19	TRBD1	-	TRBJ1-6	TGTGCCAGTAGTAGAGGGACAGCTACTTCAAGCTCCTATAATTCACCCCTCCACTTT	CASSRGTATSSSYNSPLHF
TRBV7-2	TRBD1	-	TRBJ1-2	TGTGCCAGCAGCCCCTGGACAGGGGGAAACTATGGCTACACCTTC	CASSPWTGGNYGYTF
TRBV5-4	-	-	TRBJ2-7	TGTGCCAGCAGCCAAGACAACTCCTACGAGCAGTACTTC	CASSQDNSYEQYF
TRBV27	-	-	TRBJ2-3	TGTGCCAGCAGTTTGTTCAACAGATATGATACGCAGTATTTT	CASSLFNRYDTQYF
TRBV28	-	-	TRBJ1-2	TGTGCCAGCAGTTCAGGGACACTGGGTGGCTACACCTTC	CASSSGTLGGYTF
TRBV5-6	TRBD2	-	TRBJ2-3	TGTGCCAGCAGCTACATCCATACTAGCGGGAGCACAGATACGCAGTATTTT	CASSYIHTSGSTDTQYF
TRBV27	-	-	TRBJ1-2	TGTGCCAGCAGTTTAGTGAAGGGGAGGTACTATGGCTACACCTTC	CASSLVKGRYYGYTF
TRBV15	-	once	TRBJ1-2	TGTGCCACCAGCAGAGATTTTCAGGTCTTCTATGGCTACACCTTC	CATSRDFQVFYGYTF
TRBV7-2	-	-	TRBJ2-2	TGTGCCAGCAGACTAGGGGCGGGGAGGAGGGACACCGGGGAGCTGTTTTTT	CASRLGAGRRDTGELFF
TRBV5-4	-	-	TRBJ2-5	TGTGCCAGCAGCTTGGAAGCAGGCGGGGAGACCCAGTACTTC	CASSLEAGGETQYF
TRBV6-5	-	-	TRBJ1-3	-	CASSSSMLVGNTIYF
TRBV5-6	-	-	TRBJ1-4	TGTGCCAGCAGCAAGGACCGGGGTTTGATGGGGGAAAAACTGTTTTTT	CASSKDRGLMGEKLFF